This TCR beta chain was retrieved from a study of OX40 agonist ivuxolimab in advanced cancers. Across the whole study: Every 2 weeks, patients got intravenous ivuxolimab at one of six dose levels (0.01-10 mg/kg).

At cycle 4 day 1, cycle 7 day 1, and baseline, blood was sampled. On this clone itself: Its specificity is not known.

This CDR3 has 13 amino acids. The V and J ends lost 4 bases and 5 bases respectively, with 11 bases between them. Germline V gene data show CDR1 as LNHDA and CDR2 as SQIVND (reference sequence). Broader study findings: Both CD4+ and CD8+ T cell populations in blood had undergone clonal expansion by week 6 at 0.1 to 3.0 mg/kg.

The data were produced by immunoSEQ multiplex PCR, yet TCRdb's version contains in-frame clones alone and is incomplete. The sample has under 95,000 clones, 86% seen once. The rearrangement joins TRBV19 to TRBJ1-2, with D perhaps matching TRBD1 (5 bases). The receptor's source is an adult with an advanced solid tumor such as melanoma, head and neck, liver or kidney cancer. Material: CD4+ or CD8+ T cells sorted from blood, obtained in a trial of the OX40 agonist ivuxolimab. The CDR3 protein is CASSRAEGYGYTF. CDR3 DNA sequence: TGTGCCAGTAGTAGGGCCGAGGGGTATGGCTACACCTTC.